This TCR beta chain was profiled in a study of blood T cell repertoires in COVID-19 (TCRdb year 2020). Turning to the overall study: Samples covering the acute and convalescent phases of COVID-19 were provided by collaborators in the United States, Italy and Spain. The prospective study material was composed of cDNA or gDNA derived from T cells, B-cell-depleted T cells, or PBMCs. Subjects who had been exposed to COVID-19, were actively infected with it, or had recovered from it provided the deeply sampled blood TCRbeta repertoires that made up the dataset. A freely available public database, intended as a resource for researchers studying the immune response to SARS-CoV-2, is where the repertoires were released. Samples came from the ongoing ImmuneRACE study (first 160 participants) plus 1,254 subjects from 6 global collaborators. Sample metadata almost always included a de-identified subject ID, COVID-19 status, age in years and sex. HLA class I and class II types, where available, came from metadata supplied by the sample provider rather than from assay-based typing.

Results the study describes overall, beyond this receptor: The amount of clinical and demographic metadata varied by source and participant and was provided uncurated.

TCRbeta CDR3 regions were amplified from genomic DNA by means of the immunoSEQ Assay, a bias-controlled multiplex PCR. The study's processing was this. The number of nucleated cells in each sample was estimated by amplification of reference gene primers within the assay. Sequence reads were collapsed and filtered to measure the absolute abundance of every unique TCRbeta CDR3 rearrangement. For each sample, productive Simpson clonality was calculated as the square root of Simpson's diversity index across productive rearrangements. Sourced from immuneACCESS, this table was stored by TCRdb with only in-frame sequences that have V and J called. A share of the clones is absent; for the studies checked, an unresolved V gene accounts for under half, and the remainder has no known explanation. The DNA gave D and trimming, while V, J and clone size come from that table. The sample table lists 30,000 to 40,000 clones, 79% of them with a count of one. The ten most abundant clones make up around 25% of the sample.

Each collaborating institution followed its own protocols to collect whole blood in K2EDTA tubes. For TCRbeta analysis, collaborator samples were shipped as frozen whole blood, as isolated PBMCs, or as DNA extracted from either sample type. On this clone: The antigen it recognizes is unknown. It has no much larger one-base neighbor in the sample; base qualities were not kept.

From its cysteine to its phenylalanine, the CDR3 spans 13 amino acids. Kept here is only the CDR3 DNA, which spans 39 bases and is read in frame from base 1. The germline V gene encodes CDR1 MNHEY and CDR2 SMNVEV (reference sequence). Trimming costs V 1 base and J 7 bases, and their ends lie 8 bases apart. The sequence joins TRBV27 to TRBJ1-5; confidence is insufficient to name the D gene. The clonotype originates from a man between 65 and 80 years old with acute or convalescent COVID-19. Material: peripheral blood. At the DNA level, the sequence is TGTGCCAGCAGTTTATACCCCAGACAGCCCCAGCATTTT. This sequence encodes CASSLYPRQPQHF.